This T cell receptor (beta chain) was recovered during a study of blood T cell repertoires in COVID-19. Whole-study context: Sites in the United States, Italy and Spain provided acute and convalescent COVID-19 samples. From T cells, B-cell-depleted T cells, or PBMCs came the material, which was cDNA or gDNA.

Seattle patients were enrolled during active infection and followed longitudinally. The assay was immunoSEQ multiplex PCR, and TCRdb's table has in-frame clones only and misses some. The repertoire holds approximately 140,000 clones, less than 90% seen once, with under 10% in the top ten. The clonotype originates from a man aged 25 to 40 with COVID-19, enrolled during active disease. Sequenced input: peripheral blood.

CDR3 amino acids: CAWSPGAGANVLTF. The CDR3 DNA follows: TGTGCCTGGAGTCCTGGAGCCGGGGCCAACGTCCTGACTTTC. The chain recombines TRBV30 with TRBJ2-6; no reliable D call. This CDR3 spans 14 amino acids. The ends were cut back, 2 bases at V and 4 bases at J, with 9 bases in the middle. CDR1 GTSNPN and CDR2 SVGIG come from the germline V gene (reference sequence).